The 28 T cell receptor beta chains reported below all come from one sample, sequenced in a study of response to subunit inactivated influenza vaccine. TCRdb passed the RT-PCR reads through MiXCR, listing each CDR3 protein once. The sample lists 600,000 to 850,000 distinct CDR3 sequences, around 15% seen once, with roughly 7.6% in the top ten. The input for sequencing was PBMCs from blood, taken less than 15 days before vaccination. These receptors came from a man aged 45 to 65 who received an inactivated influenza vaccine.

This clonotype has just a few counts. The V call is TRBV20-1, the J call TRBJ2-3; the D is unclear. The CDR3 length is 17 residues. Trimming cost V 0 bases and J 2 bases, with 18 bases left between them. Germline V gene sequence: CDR1 DFQATT, CDR2 SNEGSKA (reference sequence). The DNA for the CDR3 is TGCAGTGCTAGAGATCCCCCTGTTCCGTTTCACACAGATACGCAGTATTTT. Its translation is CSARDPPVPFHTDTQYF.

The sample holds a few counts of this clonotype. The chain couples TRBV20-1 to TRBJ1-4, with 10 bases fitting TRBD1. This CDR3 contains 15 residues. CDR1 and CDR2 (germline): DFQATT, SNEGSKA (reference sequence). V shed 3 bases, J shed 6 bases, and the junction held 7 bases outside the gene matches. CDR3 DNA sequence: TGCAGTGCTAGTTTTTGGGACAGGGGCTATGAAAAACTGTTTTTT. Protein sequence: CSASFWDRGYEKLFF.

Comment on this clonotype: A read error is possible here, since a much larger clone lies one base away. The rearrangement joins TRBV29-1 to TRBJ1-2; TRBD1 matches 8 bases. The germline V gene encodes CDR1 SQVTM and CDR2 ANQGSEA. The CDR3 runs to 13 residues. CDR3 in amino acids: CRVVGRGLIGYTF. The CDR3 bases are TGCAGAGTCGTCGGCAGGGGGCTAATAGGCTACACCTTC. The whole variable domain, remainder taken from reference TRBV29-1 and TRBJ1-2, is SAVISQKPSRDICQRGTSLTIQCQVDSQVTMMFWYRQQPGQSLTLIATANQGSEATYESGFVIDKFPISRPNLTFSTLTVSNMSPEDSSIYLCRVVGRGLIGYTFGSGTRLTVV.

V and J are TRBV7-2 and TRBJ2-3; the D gene is possibly TRBD2 (7 bases). The CDR3 runs to 16 residues. Germline assignment: CDR1 SGHTA and CDR2 FQGNSA. V lost 0 bases, J lost 2 bases, and 12 bases lay in between. In DNA, the CDR3 is TGTGCCAGCAGCTTAGCGGCGGGGGCAAACACAGATACGCAGTATTTT. Translating gives CASSLAAGANTDTQYF.

The genes are TRBV24-1 and TRBJ2-1, with 9 bases fitting TRBD1. CDR1 and CDR2 (germline): KGHDR, SFDVKD. The CDR3 has 17 amino acids. V shed 2 bases, J shed 6 bases, and the junction held 10 bases outside the gene matches. The CDR3 nucleotides read TGTGCCACCAGTGATTCATCCGGGACAGGGATCATCAATGAGCAGTTCTTC. Encoded protein: CATSDSSGTGIINEQFF.

This clonotype was picked up many times. The chain employs TRBV12-3 or TRBV12-4 and TRBJ2-1; 7 positions agree with TRBD1. With V trimmed by 3 bases and J by 8 bases, 7 bases remained unmatched. This CDR3 is 14 amino acids long. CDR3 coding DNA: TGTGCCAGCAGTTTGACCGGGGACAGCGATGAGCAGTTCTTC. It translates to CASSLTGDSDEQFF.

The genes are TRBV29-1 and TRBJ1-2; the D is unclear. Trimming pared 3 bases from V and 0 bases from J, leaving 8 bases between. This CDR3 has 13 residues. Germline CDR1 is SQVTM and CDR2 is ANQGSEA. The CDR3, as DNA: TGCAGCGTTGATCCCAGGACTAACTATGGCTACACCTTC. Translation gives CSVDPRTNYGYTF.

This clonotype has a count of ten or more. One end of the junction is discordant with germline, which a read error may explain. The rearrangement links TRBV5-1 to TRBJ2-2; TRBD1 aligns across 10 bases. Per the germline V gene, CDR1 is SGHRS and CDR2 is YFSETQ. The CDR3 sequence is 15 residues long. CDR3 in amino acids: CASSLRTGGTGELFF. In DNA form, the CDR3 reads TGTGCCAGCAGCTTAAGGACAGGGGGCACCGGGGAGCTGTTTTTT.

The rearrangement uses TRBV7-9 and TRBJ2-5, with D tentatively TRBD2 (5 bases). The CDR3 runs to 13 residues. V was shortened by 6 bases and J by 1 base, with 9 bases between the two germline ends. Germline V gene sequence: CDR1 SEHNR, CDR2 FQNEAQ (reference sequence). The CDR3 is CASRHTSQETQYF. The DNA for the CDR3 is TGTGCCAGCAGACACACTAGCCAAGAGACCCAGTACTTC.

The chain is built from TRBV20-1 and TRBJ1-2; maybe TRBD1 (6 bases). V dropped 0 bases and J dropped 6 bases, with 14 bases sitting between them. From germline, CDR1 is DFQATT and CDR2 SNEGSKA (reference sequence). The CDR3 extends over 14 amino acids. The chain's CDR3 is CSARDYGGGDGYTF. The CDR3 DNA is TGCAGTGCTAGAGATTACGGGGGGGGCGATGGCTACACCTTC.

This clonotype has a handful of counts. The chain recombines TRBV5-1 with TRBJ2-6; no clear D gene. This CDR3 is 17 amino acids long. The V end was cut by 0 bases, the J end by 0 bases, with 10 bases between. Germline V gene lookup returns CDR1 SGHRS and CDR2 YFSETQ. DNA of the CDR3: TGCGCCAGCAGCTTGGACAGCCCTTCCTCTGGGGCCAACGTCCTGACTTTC. Amino acids: CASSLDSPSSGANVLTF.

The chain joins TRBV11-2 to TRBJ2-1; 9 nucleotides align to TRBD2. This CDR3 is 17 amino acids long. Germline V gene sequence: CDR1 SGHAT, CDR2 FQNNGV. V lost 1 base to trimming and J lost 0 bases; unmatched junction nucleotides: 4. CDR3 in DNA: TGTGCCAGCAGCTTAGGTCTAGCGGGGCCCTCCTACAATGAGCAGTTCTTC. Its protein product is CASSLGLAGPSYNEQFF.

The gene calls are TRBV6-5 and TRBJ1-1, with a tentative D call TRBD1 (5 bases). The V gene lost 2 bases and the J gene lost 4 bases, with 8 bases spanning the gap. CDR3 length equals 13 residues. Germline V gene data show CDR1 as MNHEY and CDR2 as SVGAGI. CDR3 sequence (DNA): TGTGCCAGCAGTTACCCGCAGGGCACTGAAGCTTTCTTT. It yields the protein CASSYPQGTEAFF.

Many counts were recorded for this clonotype. The rearrangement joins TRBV7-9 to TRBJ2-5; weak D call: TRBD2 (6 bases). The germline V gene has CDR1 SEHNR and CDR2 FQNEAQ (reference sequence). The V end lost 5 bases, the J end lost 5 bases, and 9 bases lay between the germline ends. The CDR3 spans 12 residues. This chain's CDR3 is CASSGLSETQYF. The DNA of the CDR3 is TGTGCCAGCAGCGGACTATCGGAGACCCAGTACTTC.

This clonotype was observed many times. V gene TRBV12-3 or TRBV12-4 combines with J gene TRBJ2-7; D gene ambiguous. The CDR3 spans 13 residues. V was clipped by 0 bases and J by 5 bases, with 8 bases between them. The CDR3 sequence is CASSLAGLHEQYF. The CDR3 bases are TGTGCCAGCAGTTTAGCGGGATTGCACGAGCAGTACTTC.

The genes are TRBV6-1 and TRBJ2-7; 8 bases are shared with TRBD1. This CDR3 is built from 15 residues. V lost 5 bases to trimming and J lost 7 bases; unmatched junction nucleotides: 13. Germline V gene lookup returns CDR1 MNHNS and CDR2 SASEGT. For the CDR3, the DNA is TGTGCCAGCAGTCGACGACAGGGGCCACCGCGGGAGCAGTACTTC. This sequence encodes CASSRRQGPPREQYF.

This clonotype has at least ten counts. The J gene is TRBJ2-7, the V gene TRBV6-1; 7 bases are shared with TRBD1. V trimming: 4 bases; J trimming: 3 bases; junction bases outside the gene matches: 3. Germline lookup yields CDR1 MNHNS and CDR2 SASEGT. The CDR3 length is 13 residues. Written as DNA, the CDR3 is TGTGCCAGCAGTGTAGGACAGGACTACGAGCAGTACTTC. It translates to CASSVGQDYEQYF.

CDR3 nucleotides: TGTGCCTGGAGTCACCTAGGGGAGGGCAATCAGCCCCAGCATTTT. Translation: CAWSHLGEGNQPQHF. The chain employs TRBV30 and TRBJ1-5; D might be TRBD1 (5 bases). CDR3 length equals 15 residues. The ends were cut back, 2 bases at V and 2 bases at J, with 13 bases in the middle. Per the germline V gene, CDR1 is GTSNPN and CDR2 is SVGIG (reference sequence).

The chain joins TRBV27 to TRBJ2-7; 9 positions agree with TRBD1. Trimming removed 3 bases from V and 2 bases from J; junction bases left unmatched: 5. Per the germline V gene, CDR1 is MNHEY and CDR2 is SMNVEV (reference sequence). The CDR3 loop spans 15 amino acids. The CDR3 DNA reads TGTGCCAGCAGTTTTTACGGGACAGGGCCCTACGAGCAGTACTTC. It codes for CASSFYGTGPYEQYF.

The CDR3 region is CASSQETSGGPTRNEQFF. Written as DNA, the CDR3 is TGTGCCAGCAGCCAAGAAACTAGCGGGGGGCCCACACGTAATGAGCAGTTCTTC. This sequence joins TRBV3-1 and TRBJ2-1; TRBD2 matches 12 bases. With V trimmed by 0 bases and J by 7 bases, 10 bases remained unmatched. This CDR3 region has 18 residues. Per the germline V gene, CDR1 is LGHDT and CDR2 is YNNKEL (reference sequence).

This sequence joins TRBV3-1 and TRBJ2-3, with 8 bases identical to TRBD2. CDR1 and CDR2 from the germline V gene are LGHDT and YNNKEL (reference sequence). The CDR3 is 18 residues long. Unmatched junction bases numbered 12, after V lost 0 bases and J lost 4 bases. Here the CDR3 reads CASSQEPSGGTTADTQYF. The CDR3 coding sequence is TGTGCCAGCAGCCAAGAACCGAGCGGGGGAACCACCGCAGATACGCAGTATTTT.

This chain connects TRBV7-8 to TRBJ2-2; D call uncertain. Per the germline V gene, CDR1 is SGHVS and CDR2 is FQNEAQ. This CDR3 has 15 residues. V was pared by 4 bases and J by 6 bases, with 15 bases between. CDR3 sequence: CASSSPEPVAGELFF. The CDR3 coding sequence is TGTGCCAGCAGCTCACCGGAGCCAGTCGCCGGGGAGCTGTTTTTT.

The V call is TRBV20-1, the J call TRBJ1-6, with D uncertain. The ends were cut back, 0 bases at V and 9 bases at J, with 12 bases in the middle. The CDR3 totals 14 residues. Germline V gene data show CDR1 as DFQATT and CDR2 as SNEGSKA (reference sequence). CDR3 coding DNA: TGCAGTGCTAGAGATACCCGTACTGTTTCACCCCTCCACTTT. Translated, it gives CSARDTRTVSPLHF.

V usage is TRBV29-1 and J usage is TRBJ1-2, with TRBD1 matching 9 bases. With 6 bases clipped from V and 7 bases from J, the junction kept 6 bases outside the gene matches. The CDR3 extends over 12 amino acids. Germline V gene lookup returns CDR1 SQVTM and CDR2 ANQGSEA. The CDR3 here is CSVGTGSLGYTF. The CDR3 DNA follows: TGCAGCGTGGGGACAGGGAGTCTTGGCTACACCTTC.

The chain combines TRBV6-2 or TRBV6-3 with TRBJ2-1; D gene uncertain. CDR3 length equals 15 residues. V was shortened by 7 bases and J by 1 base, with 14 bases between the two germline ends. Germline V gives CDR1 MNHEY, CDR2 SVGEGT. The CDR3 protein is CASTQPLISYNEQFF. For the CDR3, the DNA is TGTGCCAGCACGCAGCCCCTTATTTCCTACAATGAGCAGTTCTTC.

The table lists this clonotype with many counts. This sequence joins TRBV12-3 or TRBV12-4 and TRBJ2-3; no reliable D call. There are 15 residues in the CDR3. Trimming removed 5 bases from V and 3 bases from J, with 15 bases in between. The CDR3 nucleotides read TGTGCCAGCAGTCCCGGACCCCCCGAGACAGATACGCAGTATTTT. Encoded protein: CASSPGPPETDTQYF.

This clonotype was counted ten times or more. At one end, the junction sequence differs from germline, possibly due to a read error. The rearrangement links TRBV7-3 to TRBJ2-1; maybe TRBD2 (6 bases). This CDR3 contains 15 residues. Germline assignment: CDR1 SGHTA and CDR2 FQGTGA. The CDR3 DNA follows: TGTGCCAGCGCCGGCCAGGGAGGATCCTCCAATGAGCAGTTCTTC. Protein sequence: CASAGQGGSSNEQFF.

This clonotype has just a few counts. The chain couples TRBV6-1 to TRBJ2-1; D possibly corresponds to TRBD2 (6 bases). The V gene lost 3 bases and the J gene lost 8 bases, with 17 bases spanning the gap. Germline-derived CDR1 and CDR2 are MNHNS and SASEGT. The CDR3 extends over 15 amino acids. CDR3 sequence reads: CASSEGSGGQDEQFF. CDR3 DNA: TGTGCCAGCAGTGAGGGGTCCGGGGGTCAGGATGAGCAGTTCTTC.